Sequencing of this T cell receptor beta chain was carried out in a study of T cell responses to AZD1222 COVID-19 vaccine. Some clones are missing from TCRdb's copy, which holds only in-frame ones; the method was immunoSEQ multiplex PCR. Of about 99,000 clones listed, roughly 92% are singletons. A remark on this clone: Its target is unknown.

Study-wide results and limits: A mostly white British donor set with more females was recruited, and clonal diversity was possibly underestimated. Epitopes outside B.1.351 and B.1.1.7 mutated regions reportedly drew nearly half of spike TCRs. Distributed over spike, vaccine-associated CD4 TCRs predominated at 160-218 and 743-854. An increase in Spike-specific TCR breadth and depth was observed after two AZD1222 doses.

The CDR3 extends over 13 amino acids. The V end was cut by 2 bases, the J end by 8 bases, with 9 bases between. Germline CDR1 is KGHSH and CDR2 is LQKENI. This specimen was peripheral blood, taken on day 0 of AZD1222 vaccination. This rearrangement joins TRBV18 to TRBJ2-2; D perhaps matches TRBD1 (5 bases). The sequence came from an adult in good health. In DNA form, the CDR3 reads TGTGCCAGCTCACCATTGAACAGGGGGGAGCTGTTTTTT. This gives the protein CASSPLNRGELFF.